A selection of T cell receptor beta chains follows, all from one sample in a study of identical twins. Via MiXCR, TCRdb re-called the 5' RACE reads, giving one row per CDR3 protein. The sample records some 1,700,000 distinct CDR3 sequences, roughly 35% being singletons. The sample taken for sequencing was cord blood. These receptors were collected from a newborn girl in good health. Both conserved end residues are part of each CDR3. D genes are given only for firm matches. The size field is filled for only some rows; it gives once, few, many or a size class.

J: TRBJ2-5; D: NA; V: TRBV3-1; size: few; DNA: TGTGCCAGCAGCCTTGGGGTGTGGGGGCGTATCCCAGAGACCCAGTACTTC; CDR3: CASSLGVWGRIPETQYF
J: TRBJ2-5; D: NA; V: TRBV12-3/TRBV12-4; size: NA; DNA: TGTGCCAGCAGTTTAGGTCGCCGACAGAATGAGCAGTACTTC; CDR3: CASSLGRRQNEQYF
J: TRBJ1-2; D: TRBD1; V: TRBV2; size: NA; DNA: TGTGCCAGCAGCGCTACAGGGGTTTACTATGGCTACACCTTC; CDR3: CASSATGVYYGYTF
J: TRBJ2-4; D: TRBD1; V: TRBV6-1; size: few; DNA: TGTGCCAGCAGTGAAGTTCCGACAGGGGTCCCATTAGCCAAAAACATTCAGTACTTC; CDR3: CASSEVPTGVPLAKNIQYF
J: TRBJ2-5; D: NA; V: TRBV24-1; size: NA; DNA: TGTGCCACCAGCGGGACGCTGGGAAGGCAAGAGACCCAGTACTTC; CDR3: CATSGTLGRQETQYF
J: TRBJ2-7; D: NA; V: TRBV11-2; size: NA; DNA: TGTGCCAGCAGCTTAGTTAGGCGACAGAGAGGATCCCCGTACGAGCAGTACTTC; CDR3: CASSLVRRQRGSPYEQYF
J: TRBJ2-1; D: TRBD2; V: TRBV14; size: few; DNA: TGTGCCAGCAGCCTTGTATTCCAGGGACTAGCGGGCTTTTTGAGCTCCTACAATGAGCAGTTCTTC; CDR3: CASSLVFQGLAGFLSSYNEQFF
J: TRBJ2-5; D: NA; V: TRBV27; size: many; DNA: TGTGCCAGCAGTGTAGGAGCGACCCAGTACTTC; CDR3: CASSVGATQYF
J: TRBJ2-3; D: NA; V: TRBV12-3/TRBV12-4; size: NA; DNA: TGTGCCAGCAGCCCAATGAGTACTAGCACAGATACGCAGTATTTT; CDR3: CASSPMSTSTDTQYF
J: TRBJ2-1; D: TRBD2; V: TRBV7-2; size: NA; DNA: TGTGCCAGCAGCATAACCGGGACTAGAAATGAGCAGTTCTTC; CDR3: CASSITGTRNEQFF
J: TRBJ1-2; D: TRBD1; V: TRBV20-1; size: few; DNA: TGCAGTGCTAGTAGACAGGGCGGAGGCTACACCTTC; CDR3: CSASRQGGGYTF
J: TRBJ2-7; D: NA; V: TRBV12-3/TRBV12-4; size: many; DNA: TGTGCCAGCAGTTTGATAGGATCCTACGAGCAGTACTTC; CDR3: CASSLIGSYEQYF
J: TRBJ2-3; D: NA; V: TRBV20-1; size: NA; DNA: TGCAGTGCTAGTGACACCTTTTTCACAGATACGCAGTATTTT; CDR3: CSASDTFFTDTQYF
J: TRBJ2-5; D: NA; V: TRBV6-5; size: NA; DNA: TGTGCCAGCAGTTACCAACTAGAACGAGAGACCCAGTACTTC; CDR3: CASSYQLERETQYF
J: TRBJ2-4; D: NA; V: TRBV20-1; size: NA; DNA: TGCAGTGCTAGAGATCGGGGAGGTGGCAAAAACATTCAGTACTTC; CDR3: CSARDRGGGKNIQYF
J: TRBJ2-5; D: TRBD2; V: TRBV6-9; size: NA; DNA: TGTGCCAGCAGTTATCCCGGGACTAGCAGGGAGACCCAGTACTTC; CDR3: CASSYPGTSRETQYF
J: TRBJ2-5; D: NA; V: TRBV19; size: few; DNA: TGTGCCAGTCTCGAGAGCCAAGAGACCCAGTACTTC; CDR3: CASLESQETQYF
J: TRBJ2-7; D: NA; V: TRBV5-1; size: few; DNA: TGCGCCAGCAGCTTACGCCTGTGGGTCTCCTACAATGAGCAGTACTTC; CDR3: CASSLRLWVSYNEQYF
J: TRBJ2-7; D: NA; V: TRBV6-1; size: few; DNA: TGTGCCAGCAGTGGCCCGGGACCGACCTACGAGCAGTACTTC; CDR3: CASSGPGPTYEQYF
J: TRBJ1-5; D: NA; V: TRBV28; size: many; DNA: TGTGCCAGCAGACCAAGTCTAAATCAGCCCCAGCATTTT; CDR3: CASRPSLNQPQHF
J: TRBJ2-2; D: NA; V: TRBV4-1; size: few; DNA: TGCGCCAGCAGCCAAGTATGGAAAACCGGGGAGCTGTTTTTT; CDR3: CASSQVWKTGELFF
J: TRBJ2-1; D: TRBD1; V: TRBV29-1; size: few; DNA: TGCAGCGTTGACGGGGTAGAGGGACAGAAGCCAAGAGAGCAGTTCTTC; CDR3: CSVDGVEGQKPREQFF
J: TRBJ2-3; D: TRBD2; V: TRBV11-2; size: NA; DNA: TGTGCCAGCAGTACTAGCGGGGGGGTGGCAGATACGCAGTATTTT; CDR3: CASSTSGGVADTQYF
J: TRBJ2-7; D: NA; V: TRBV20-1; size: few; DNA: TGCAGTGCTGGTCCCCCGGGTGCACACGAGCAGTACTTC; CDR3: CSAGPPGAHEQYF
J: TRBJ1-5; D: NA; V: TRBV12-3/TRBV12-4; size: few; DNA: TGTGCCAGCAGTTTAGTCCAGATCAATCAGCCCCAGCATTTT; CDR3: CASSLVQINQPQHF
J: TRBJ2-7; D: NA; V: TRBV28; size: NA; DNA: TGTGCCAGCAGTTTCCCTCCTAGCCGGTCCTACGAGCAGTACTTC; CDR3: CASSFPPSRSYEQYF